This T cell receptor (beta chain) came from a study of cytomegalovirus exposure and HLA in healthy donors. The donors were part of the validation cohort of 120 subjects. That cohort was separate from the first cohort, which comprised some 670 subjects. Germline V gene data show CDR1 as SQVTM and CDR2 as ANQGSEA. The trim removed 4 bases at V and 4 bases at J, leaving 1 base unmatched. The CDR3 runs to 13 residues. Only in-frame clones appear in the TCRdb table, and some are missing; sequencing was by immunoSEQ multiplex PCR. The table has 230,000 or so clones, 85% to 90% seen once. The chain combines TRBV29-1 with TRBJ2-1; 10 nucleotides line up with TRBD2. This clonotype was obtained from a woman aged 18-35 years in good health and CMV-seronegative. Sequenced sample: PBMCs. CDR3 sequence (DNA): TGCAGCGTTGGGACTAGCGGATACAATGAGCAGTTCTTC. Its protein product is CSVGTSGYNEQFF.